This T cell receptor beta chain originates from a study of cytomegalovirus exposure and HLA in healthy donors. As regards this clone: A read error may produce the germline difference seen at one junction end.

13 Jbeta primers and 60 Vbeta primers were used for the PCR. Under the authors' procedure: A later analysis counted 65 million to 95 million unique TCR beta chains, around 12 million shared. Libraries were prepared by immunoSEQ multiplex PCR; TCRdb keeps only in-frame clonotypes and omits some of them. D and trimming come from the DNA, and the V and J calls and clone size come from that table. The sample carries approximately 200,000 clones, almost 75% recorded once. CDR1 and CDR2 from the germline V gene are LNHNV and YYDKDF (reference sequence). The CDR3 has 15 amino acids. The origin of this receptor is a woman in her twenties or thirties in good health and CMV-seropositive. Sequencing input: PBMCs. This chain links TRBV15 with TRBJ2-7, with 10 bases matching TRBD2. The CDR3 coding sequence is TGTGCCACCAGCGCGTCTAGCGGGAGTACGGACGAGCAGTGCTTC. Amino acid sequence: CATSASSGSTDEQCF.